This T cell receptor beta chain derives from a study of blood T cell repertoires in COVID-19 (dated by TCRdb to 2018 to 2020). Context from the whole study: Collaborator samples came from the United States, Italy and Spain and covered acute and convalescent phases of COVID-19. The material from the prospective study consisted of cDNA or gDNA derived from T cells, B-cell-depleted T cells, or PBMCs. Deeply sampled blood TCRbeta repertoires from subjects exposed to, actively infected with, or recovered from COVID-19 were included in the dataset. The repertoires were released in a freely available public database meant as a resource for research on the immune response to SARS-CoV-2. Samples were obtained from the ongoing ImmuneRACE study (first 160 participants) and from 950 to 1,500 subjects provided by 6 global collaborators. A de-identified subject ID, COVID-19 status, age in years and sex were almost always included in the sample metadata. Where available, HLA class I and class II types were obtained from metadata supplied by the sample provider rather than from assay-based typing.

As regards this clone: Its specific antigen is unknown. Per-base qualities were not stored, and no clone one base away is much larger.

One collaborating source in Seattle enrolled patients during active infection and followed them longitudinally through the course of disease. Each collaborating institution followed its own protocols to collect whole blood in K2EDTA tubes. For TCRbeta analysis, collaborator samples were shipped as frozen whole blood, as isolated PBMCs, or as DNA extracted from either sample type. TCRbeta CDR3 regions were amplified from genomic DNA by means of the immunoSEQ Assay, a bias-controlled multiplex PCR. From the authors' description of their analysis: Within the assay, amplification of reference gene primers was used to estimate how many nucleated cells each sample contained. To quantify the absolute abundance of each unique TCRbeta CDR3 rearrangement, sequence reads were collapsed and filtered. For each sample, productive Simpson clonality was calculated by taking the square root of Simpson's diversity index across productive rearrangements. TCRdb took this table from immuneACCESS and kept in-frame rearrangements with V and J called. Such tables lack part of the clones; where checked against another copy, unresolved V genes explain under half of the gap, and the rest is unexplained. The V and J calls and the clone size are those of that table, but D and trimming were determined from the DNA. This sample has about 97,000 clones in its table, and 85% to 90% of those were observed once. The ten biggest clones cover just over 2% of the sample.

What the work shows at the level of the full study, not this receptor alone: The quantity of clinical and demographic metadata differed by source and by participant and was supplied without curation.

As encoded in the germline V gene, CDR1 is SGHRS while CDR2 is YFSETQ. The V and J ends are trimmed by 4 bases and 4 bases, leaving 9 bases between them. The CDR3 covers 14 residues, taking in both the cysteine and the phenylalanine. Left in the record is the CDR3 DNA by itself, 42 bases read in frame from the first base. This receptor was taken from a man aged 50 or older with COVID-19, enrolled during active disease. The V and J segments used are TRBV5-1 and TRBJ1-6, and TRBD1 may be the D gene, going by 5 matching bases. The sample taken for sequencing was peripheral blood. The CDR3 protein: CASSPDSYNSPLHF. The nucleotides read TGCGCCAGCAGCCCTGACAGTTATAATTCACCCCTCCACTTT. Extended through the reference TRBV5-1 and TRBJ1-6 proteins, this CDR3 yields the full variable domain: KAGVTQTPRYLIKTRGQQVTLSCSPISGHRSVSWYQQTPGQGLQFLFEYFSETQRNKGNFPGRFSGRQFSNSRSEMNVSTLELGDSALYLCASSPDSYNSPLHFGNGTRLTVT.